A single sample gave rise to the 7 T cell receptor beta chains below, sequenced in a study of cytomegalovirus exposure and HLA in healthy donors. Primers: 60 Vbeta forward and 13 Jbeta reverse. Sequencing used immunoSEQ multiplex PCR; TCRdb keeps in-frame clones, though not all of them. The sample holds about 93,000 clones, about 66% seen once. Input material: PBMCs. The receptors shown here come from a boy aged 5 to 17 in good health and CMV-seropositive.

The CDR3 DNA is TGTGCCAGCAGTGAACCCGGGTACTCCTACGAGCAGTACTTC. Encoded protein: CASSEPGYSYEQYF. The chain is built from TRBV6-1 and TRBJ2-7; D not certain. The germline CDR1 and CDR2 sequences are MNHNS and SASEGT. V shed 2 bases and J shed 0 bases, with 8 bases lying between them. This CDR3 region has 14 residues.

In this sample, this clone turned up a few times. This chain uses TRBV2 with TRBJ1-2, with 7 positions matching TRBD1. The CDR3 consists of 14 residues. V lost 5 bases, J lost 2 bases, and 5 bases stayed unmatched. CDR1 is SNHLY and CDR2 is FYNNEI in the germline V gene. CDR3 nucleotide sequence: TGTGCCAGCAGTCCGGGACAGCGAAACTATGGCTACACCTTC. Its protein product is CASSPGQRNYGYTF.

The chain carries TRBV7-6 and TRBJ1-1; TRBD1 might be the D (5 bases). Germline CDR1 and CDR2: SGHVS and FNYEAQ. V was clipped by 1 base and J by 4 bases, with 13 bases between them. This CDR3 region has 15 residues. The CDR3 sequence: CASSLGLGASTEAFF. The CDR3 DNA reads TGTGCCAGCAGCTTAGGGTTAGGGGCCAGCACTGAAGCTTTCTTT.

In DNA, the CDR3 is TGCAGCGTTTATCCGGAAGCTTTCTTT. This encodes CSVYPEAFF. This chain uses TRBV29-1 with TRBJ1-1; unclear D gene. The germline V and J ends were trimmed by 5 bases and 8 bases, with 6 bases remaining between them. The CDR3 loop spans 9 amino acids. Per germline, CDR1 SQVTM and CDR2 ANQGSEA.

The gene calls are TRBV21-1 and TRBJ2-7; the table's D call, TRBD1, has no DNA check behind it. TRBV21-1 is a known pseudogene. This CDR3 has 18 amino acids. As DNA, the CDR3 is TGTGCCAGCAGCAAATCCTTACAACCGGGACAACCGACCTACGAGCAGTACTTC. As protein: CASSKSLQPGQPTYEQYF.

The J gene is TRBJ2-7, the V gene TRBV27, with a possible D match to TRBD2 (6 bases). The CDR3 length is 13 residues. The V gene's germline CDR1 is MNHEY and CDR2 SMNVEV (reference sequence). Trimming took 3 bases from V and 3 from J, leaving 9 bases between them. The DNA of the CDR3 is TGTGCCAGCAGTTTCGACGGGAGCTACGAGCAGTACTTC. Its protein product is CASSFDGSYEQYF.

V usage is TRBV28 and J usage is TRBJ2-7; 8 bases agree with TRBD1. The CDR3 consists of 14 residues. Germline CDR1 MDHEN, CDR2 SYDVKM. V dropped 6 bases and J dropped 5; count of bases not matched to a gene: 9. CDR3 sequence (DNA): TGTGCCAGCAGACCTTTGGGGACAGGTGACGAGCAGTACTTC. This gives the protein CASRPLGTGDEQYF. Filled out from reference TRBV28 and TRBJ2-7, the complete variable domain reads DVKVTQSSRYLVKRTGEKVFLECVQDMDHENMFWYRQDPGLGLRLIYFSYDVKMKEKGDIPEGYSVSREKKERFSLILESASTNQTSMYLCASRPLGTGDEQYFGPGTRLTVT.